This paragraph covers one T cell receptor beta chain sequence. Its antigen is undetermined. Time point given: week 5, during vaccination. A single vaccine dose contained 300 ug of mutant IDH1 20-mer peptide, and topical imiquimod was used with it. New IDH1-mutant, ATRX-lost WHO grade 3 or 4 astrocytomas occurred in donors. This table comes from immunoSEQ multiplex PCR, and its TCRdb copy is limited to in-frame clones, with some not included. In the table there are roughly 51,000 clones, about 81% of which are singletons. The data stem from a study of a mutant IDH1 vaccine in newly diagnosed glioma. At the level of the study: Once 4-6 weeks had passed after radiotherapy alone, vaccination started, or it started with temozolomide cycles. Those enrolled had earlier been treated with radiotherapy, temozolomide, or both, mostly both.

Study-wide results and limits: Across multiple MHC alleles, almost 95% of patients had vaccine-induced responses.

Source: PBMCs, taken from a glioma patient whose treatment included an IDH1 peptide vaccine. This sequence was found in a man in his thirties or forties with glioma.

CDR3 residues: CASSTPGRMKYNEQFF. Written as DNA, the CDR3 is TGTGCCAGTAGTACTCCGGGACGGATGAAATACAATGAGCAGTTCTTC. The chain couples TRBV19 to TRBJ2-1; D tentatively fits TRBD1 or TRBD2 (5 bases each). V shed 4 bases and J shed 4 bases, with 17 bases lying between them. This CDR3 contains 16 residues. CDR1 and CDR2 (germline): LNHDA, SQIVND (reference sequence).